This T cell receptor (beta chain) was captured in a study of Ad26.COV2.S vaccination and SARS-CoV-2 variants. Study-level information: Administration of Ad26.COV2.S was intramuscular, either once or twice 56 days apart.

The CDR3 has 15 residues. Trimming at V came to 2 bases and at J to 6 bases, leaving 5 bases not matched to a gene. From germline, CDR1 is LGHNA and CDR2 YSLEER. Findings of the study overall: People who got the vaccine had more spike-specific TCR breadth than people who got placebo. Reports say spike-specific CD8+ and CD4+ T cell responses covered substantial breadth after vaccination.

Repertoires were generated with immunoSEQ multiplex PCR, while TCRdb's copy carries only in-frame clones and drops some. This table holds hundreds of thousands of clones, around 90% found once. Regarding this clone: Its antigen is as yet unknown.

Treatment noted: 15 to 20 received Ad26.COV2.S at low or high dose, single or two shots; five or six received placebo; per-sample allocation not given. At day 63 after the first vaccine or placebo injection, samples were drawn. Wuhan-strain spike was delivered by a replication-incompetent Ad26 vector. The sequence was obtained from a person aged 18 to 59 who received the Ad26.COV2.S COVID-19 vaccine or a placebo. The sequences come from peripheral blood, collected in a trial of Ad26.COV2.S vaccine versus placebo. The rearrangement links TRBV4-3 to TRBJ2-3; 10 positions match TRBD2. The DNA of the CDR3 is TGCGCCAGCAGCCAATCCGGGACTAGCGACGATACGCAGTATTTT. This encodes CASSQSGTSDDTQYF.